A selection of T cell receptor beta chains follows, all from one sample in a study of cytomegalovirus exposure and HLA in healthy donors. The data were produced by immunoSEQ multiplex PCR, yet TCRdb's version contains in-frame clones alone and is incomplete. Of some 140,000 clones in the sample, more than 70% were seen once. Material: PBMCs. Receptors were obtained from a woman aged 60-75 years in good health and CMV-seronegative. Both conserved end residues are part of each CDR3. The order of the fields is V gene, D gene, J gene, clone size, CDR3 protein, CDR3 DNA. A D gene is named only where the DNA matches it firmly. Some rows mark clone size as missing; the rest say once, few, many or name a class of expanded clone.

v_gene: TRBV5-5
d_gene: -
j_gene: TRBJ1-2
abundance: -
CDR3aa: CASRRTVEASYGYTF
CDR3nt: TGTGCCAGCAGGAGGACAGTGGAGGCCTCCTATGGCTACACCTTC

v_gene: TRBV13
d_gene: -
j_gene: TRBJ1-5
abundance: -
CDR3aa: CASSLAGNQPQHF
CDR3nt: TGTGCCAGCAGCTTAGCAGGCAATCAGCCCCAGCATTTT

v_gene: TRBV19
d_gene: TRBD1
j_gene: TRBJ1-4
abundance: -
CDR3aa: CASSATGASEKLFF
CDR3nt: TGTGCCAGTAGTGCGACAGGGGCCTCGGAAAAACTGTTTTTT

v_gene: TRBV4-1
d_gene: -
j_gene: TRBJ2-7
abundance: -
CDR3aa: CASSQDRQNDEQYF
CDR3nt: TGCGCCAGCAGCCAAGATCGACAGAACGACGAGCAGTACTTC

v_gene: TRBV5-1
d_gene: -
j_gene: TRBJ1-1
abundance: -
CDR3aa: CASSLAGLSDPRGSTEAFF
CDR3nt: TGCGCCAGCAGCTTGGCCGGGCTATCGGATCCGAGGGGGTCCACTGAAGCTTTCTTT

v_gene: TRBV11-2
d_gene: TRBD1
j_gene: TRBJ2-7
abundance: -
CDR3aa: CASSVGQGVIYEQYF
CDR3nt: TGTGCCAGCAGCGTGGGGCAGGGGGTCATCTACGAGCAGTACTTC

v_gene: TRBV9
d_gene: -
j_gene: TRBJ1-2
abundance: few
CDR3aa: CASSPQGRDYGYTF
CDR3nt: TGTGCCAGCAGCCCACAGGGACGGGACTATGGCTACACCTTC

v_gene: TRBV19
d_gene: -
j_gene: TRBJ2-3
abundance: -
CDR3aa: CASSIDHRVGTDTQYF
CDR3nt: TGTGCCAGTAGTATAGATCACAGGGTTGGTACAGATACGCAGTATTTT

v_gene: TRBV2
d_gene: -
j_gene: TRBJ2-6
abundance: -
CDR3aa: CASSGARGVVSSGANVLTF
CDR3nt: TGTGCCAGCAGTGGTGCCAGGGGGGTCGTAAGCTCTGGGGCCAACGTCCTGACTTTC

v_gene: TRBV7-9
d_gene: TRBD1
j_gene: TRBJ1-2
abundance: -
CDR3aa: CSSSPPGQALMLDGYTF
CDR3nt: TGTTCCAGCAGCCCACCGGGACAGGCCTTGATGTTGGATGGCTACACCTTC

v_gene: TRBV4-1
d_gene: -
j_gene: TRBJ1-2
abundance: once
CDR3aa: CASSPSGVQVYGYTF
CDR3nt: TGCGCCAGCAGCCCCTCCGGGGTTCAGGTGTATGGCTACACCTTC

v_gene: TRBV6-5
d_gene: -
j_gene: TRBJ1-6
abundance: once
CDR3aa: CASSPQGASPLHF
CDR3nt: TGTGCCAGCAGTCCCCAGGGTGCCTCACCCCTCCACTTT

v_gene: TRBV2
d_gene: TRBD1
j_gene: TRBJ2-7
abundance: -
CDR3aa: CASARQGYEQYF
CDR3nt: TGTGCCAGCGCGAGACAGGGCTACGAGCAGTACTTC

v_gene: TRBV7-3
d_gene: -
j_gene: TRBJ2-1
abundance: -
CDR3aa: CASSAGQKYNEQFF
CDR3nt: TGTGCCAGCAGCGCGGGACAGAAATACAATGAGCAGTTCTTC

v_gene: TRBV27
d_gene: TRBD2
j_gene: TRBJ2-5
abundance: -
CDR3aa: CASITGTSGETQYF
CDR3nt: TGTGCCAGCATCACCGGGACTAGCGGGGAGACCCAGTACTTC

v_gene: TRBV28
d_gene: -
j_gene: TRBJ1-2
abundance: once
CDR3aa: CASSSTGPYGYTF
CDR3nt: TGTGCCAGCAGTTCGACAGGACCCTATGGCTACACCTTC

v_gene: TRBV11-2
d_gene: -
j_gene: TRBJ1-3
abundance: -
CDR3aa: CASSLNRYGSGNTIYF
CDR3nt: TGTGCCAGCAGCTTAAATCGATACGGCTCTGGAAACACCATATATTTT

v_gene: TRBV30
d_gene: -
j_gene: TRBJ2-1
abundance: -
CDR3aa: CAWMAVGEQFF
CDR3nt: TGTGCCTGGATGGCGGTTGGTGAGCAGTTCTTC

v_gene: TRBV9
d_gene: TRBD2
j_gene: TRBJ2-1
abundance: -
CDR3aa: CASSVVGGGLANDNEQFF
CDR3nt: TGTGCCAGCAGCGTAGTAGGGGGGGGACTAGCCAACGACAATGAGCAGTTCTTC

v_gene: TRBV28
d_gene: TRBD1
j_gene: TRBJ1-2
abundance: -
CDR3aa: CASIETDRGGYTF
CDR3nt: TGTGCCAGCATCGAAACCGACAGGGGAGGCTACACCTTC

v_gene: TRBV11-2
d_gene: TRBD2
j_gene: TRBJ2-5
abundance: once
CDR3aa: CASSSLMIAGIETQYF
CDR3nt: TGTGCCAGCAGCTCCCTCATGATAGCGGGAATAGAGACCCAGTACTTC

v_gene: TRBV29-1
d_gene: TRBD2
j_gene: TRBJ2-7
abundance: -
CDR3aa: CSVEREGRYEQYF
CDR3nt: TGCAGCGTTGAACGGGAGGGCCGCTACGAGCAGTACTTC

v_gene: TRBV7-9
d_gene: TRBD1
j_gene: TRBJ2-7
abundance: -
CDR3aa: CASSRGQGFHEQYF
CDR3nt: TGTGCCAGCAGCCGGGGACAGGGATTCCACGAGCAGTACTTC

v_gene: TRBV7-2
d_gene: -
j_gene: TRBJ2-1
abundance: few
CDR3aa: CASSLRPAGSSYNEQFF
CDR3nt: TGTGCCAGCAGCTTACGGCCAGCGGGTAGCTCCTACAATGAGCAGTTCTTC

v_gene: TRBV27
d_gene: TRBD2
j_gene: TRBJ2-7
abundance: -
CDR3aa: CASRGTSGRAYEQYF
CDR3nt: TGTGCCAGCAGGGGGACTAGCGGGAGGGCCTACGAGCAGTACTTC

v_gene: TRBV25-1
d_gene: -
j_gene: TRBJ2-5
abundance: -
CDR3aa: CASTPQGRETQYF
CDR3nt: TGTGCCAGCACCCCACAGGGTCGGGAGACCCAGTACTTC

v_gene: TRBV11-2
d_gene: TRBD1
j_gene: TRBJ1-5
abundance: -
CDR3aa: CASSLTGENQPQHF
CDR3nt: TGTGCCAGCAGCTTAACAGGGGAAAATCAGCCCCAGCATTTT

v_gene: TRBV4-1
d_gene: -
j_gene: TRBJ1-2
abundance: -
CDR3aa: CASSQAGLTLDGYTF
CDR3nt: TGCGCCAGCAGCCAAGCGGGACTGACCCTCGATGGCTACACCTTC

v_gene: TRBV27
d_gene: -
j_gene: TRBJ2-2
abundance: -
CDR3aa: CASRLDRTGELFF
CDR3nt: TGTGCCAGCAGATTAGACAGGACCGGGGAGCTGTTTTTT

v_gene: TRBV5-1
d_gene: TRBD1
j_gene: TRBJ2-2
abundance: -
CDR3aa: CATSNRGLDTGELFF
CDR3nt: TGCGCCACCTCAAACAGGGGGCTGGACACCGGGGAGCTGTTTTTT

v_gene: TRBV9
d_gene: -
j_gene: TRBJ2-1
abundance: few
CDR3aa: CASSVGSRADEQFF
CDR3nt: TGTGCCAGCAGCGTGGGGAGCCGAGCAGATGAGCAGTTCTTC

v_gene: TRBV30
d_gene: -
j_gene: TRBJ1-4
abundance: -
CDR3aa: CAWSVPVVMEKLFF
CDR3nt: TGTGCCTGGAGTGTACCGGTAGTAATGGAAAAACTGTTTTTT